This record concerns one TCR beta chain sequence. What it binds is unknown. Just one base apart from a much larger clone, this may be a read error. This specimen comes from a study of molecular identifiers for immune sequencing clone quantification. General study points: Effector cells kept over 99% of their molecules in clones above 20 RNA copies, while naive cells kept under 1% there.

CDR1 SNHLY and CDR2 FYNNEI come from the germline V gene. The CDR3 contains 15 residues. Methods described previously, with TCR primers listed, were used for bulk TCR libraries. TCRdb re-called the PCR reads through MiXCR, storing one row per CDR3 protein. The table shows approximately 500,000 distinct CDR3 sequences, with 20% to 25% occurring only once. V gene TRBV2 combines with J gene TRBJ2-5; either TRBD1 or TRBD2 may fit D (5 bases each). Sequencing was carried out using naive CD8+ T cells from blood, with Jurkat cell RNA spiked in. Subset noted: FACS-sorted CD8+CD4-CCR7+CD45RA+ naive T cells. The sequence derives from a human donor in good health. Some libraries in this study had Jurkat cell RNA spiked in. This CDR3 reads CTSSEEGGGQETQYF. Here the CDR3 DNA reads TGTACCAGCAGTGAAGAAGGTGGGGGTCAAGAGACCCAGTACTTC. Full variable domain (outside the CDR3, taken from reference TRBV2 and TRBJ2-5): EPEVTQTPSHQVTQMGQEVILRCVPISNHLYFYWYRQILGQKVEFLVSFYNNEISEKSEIFDDQFSVERPDGSNFTLKIRSTKLEDSAMYFCTSSEEGGGQETQYFGPGTRLLVL.